This T cell receptor (beta chain) was found in a study of regulatory T cells. Primers: 52 TRBV forward and 13 TRBJ reverse. The data were produced by immunoSEQ multiplex PCR, yet TCRdb's version contains in-frame clones alone and is incomplete. The sample consists of about 35,000 clones, approximately 90% of them appearing once. Study results and limitations: Regulatory T cells showed the strongest V-J pair restriction and V/J gene skewing among patient repertoires. In CD3G-deficient patients, conventional CD4+ T cells were enriched for hydrophobic CDR3 residues at positions 6 and 7.

Germline CDR1 MDHEN, CDR2 SYDVKM. The CDR3 length is 17 residues. A word on this clone: What it binds is not known.

Patients aged 2 to 39 years had fewer naive T cells. V and J are TRBV28 and TRBJ2-5, with 10 nucleotides matching TRBD1. The DNA end is a closer match to TRBJ2-7, so the J assignment may be wrong. Material: conventional CD4+ T cells sorted from blood. The TCR sequence derives from a person under 35 with CD3G deficiency. The CDR3 DNA is TGTGCCAGCAGTTTCCGATCCGGGACAGGGGAGAGGAACGAGCAGTACTTC. It specifies CASSFRSGTGERNEQYF.